This T cell receptor (beta chain) was captured by sequencing in a study of T-cell memory formation after mild COVID-19. TCRdb itself ran the 5' RACE reads through MiXCR, one entry per CDR3 protein. The table records fewer than 700,000 distinct CDR3 sequences, around 17% of them present only once. This clonotype was detected a few times. The TCR comes from an adult woman who had mild COVID-19 (a few samples of this study predate the infection). Cell type and time point are not known. The sequenced material came from PBMCs or a T cell subset sorted from them (not recorded which).

The CDR3 DNA sequence: TGTGCCAGCAGCCAAGAGTGGTCGACAGATACGCAGTATTTT. Translating it yields CASSQEWSTDTQYF. This chain joins TRBV3-1 and TRBJ2-3; D ambiguous. The V end lost 0 bases, the J end lost 3 bases, and 7 bases lay between the germline ends. The CDR3 contains 14 residues. CDR1 and CDR2 from the germline V gene are LGHDT and YNNKEL (reference sequence).